Listed here is a single T cell receptor beta chain. These data come from a study of blood T cell repertoires in COVID-19. Turning to the study itself: Samples of COVID-19 (acute and convalescent) were obtained from the United States, Italy and Spain. Sample material is recorded as cDNA or gDNA derived from T cells, B-cell-depleted T cells, or PBMCs.

Authors' processing steps: Scientists estimated how many nucleated cells there were by amplifying reference gene primers. Produced via immunoSEQ multiplex PCR; TCRdb's table is partial and in-frame only. V and J calls and clone size are given by that table; D and trimming were obtained from the DNA. The sample has around 190,000 clones; approximately 91% are singletons. This CDR3 contains 16 residues. V shed 6 bases, J shed 0 bases, and the junction held 7 bases outside the gene matches. The germline V gene encodes CDR1 SGHTA and CDR2 FQGTGA. The clonotype comes from a man aged 25 to 40 with acute or convalescent COVID-19. The sample taken for sequencing was peripheral blood. V gene TRBV7-3 combines with J gene TRBJ2-1; 8 nucleotides match TRBD1. CDR3 sequence: CASSHTGGSSYNEQFF. CDR3 sequence (DNA): TGTGCCAGCAGTCACACAGGGGGGAGCTCCTACAATGAGCAGTTCTTC.